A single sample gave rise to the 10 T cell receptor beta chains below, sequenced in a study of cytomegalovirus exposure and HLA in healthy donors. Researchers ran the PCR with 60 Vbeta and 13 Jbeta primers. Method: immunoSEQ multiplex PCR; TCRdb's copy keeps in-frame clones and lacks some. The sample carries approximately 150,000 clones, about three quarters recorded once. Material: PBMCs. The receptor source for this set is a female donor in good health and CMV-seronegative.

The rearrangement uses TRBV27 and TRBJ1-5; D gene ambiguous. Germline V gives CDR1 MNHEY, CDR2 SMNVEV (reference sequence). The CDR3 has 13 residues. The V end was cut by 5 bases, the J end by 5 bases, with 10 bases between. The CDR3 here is CASSTRKDQPQHF. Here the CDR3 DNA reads TGTGCCAGCAGTACCAGAAAAGATCAGCCCCAGCATTTT.

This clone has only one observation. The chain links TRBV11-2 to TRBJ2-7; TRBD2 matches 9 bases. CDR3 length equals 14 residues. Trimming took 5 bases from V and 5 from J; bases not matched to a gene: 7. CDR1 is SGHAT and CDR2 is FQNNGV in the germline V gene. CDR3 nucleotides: TGTGCCAGCAGCCCCCCGGGACTAGCCCACGAGCAGTACTTC. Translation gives CASSPPGLAHEQYF.

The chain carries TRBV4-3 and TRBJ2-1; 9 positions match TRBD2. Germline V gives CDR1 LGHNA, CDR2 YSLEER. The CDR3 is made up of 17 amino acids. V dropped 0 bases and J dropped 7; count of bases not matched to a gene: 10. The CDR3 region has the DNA TGCGCCAGCAGCCAAGATCTGAGTAGCGGGAGCTTAAATGAGCAGTTCTTC. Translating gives CASSQDLSSGSLNEQFF.

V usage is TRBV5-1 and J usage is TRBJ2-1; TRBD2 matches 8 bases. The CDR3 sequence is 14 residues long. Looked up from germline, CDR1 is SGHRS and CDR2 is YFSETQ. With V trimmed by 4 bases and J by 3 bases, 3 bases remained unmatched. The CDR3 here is CASSPGGIYNEQFF. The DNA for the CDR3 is TGCGCCAGCAGCCCGGGGGGGATCTACAATGAGCAGTTCTTC.

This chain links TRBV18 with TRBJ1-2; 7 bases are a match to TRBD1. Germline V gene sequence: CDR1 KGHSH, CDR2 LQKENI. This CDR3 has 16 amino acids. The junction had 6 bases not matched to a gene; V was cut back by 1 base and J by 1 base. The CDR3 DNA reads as TGTGCCAGCTCACCACTACAGGGGTTGGATAACTATGGCTACACCTTC. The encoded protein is CASSPLQGLDNYGYTF.

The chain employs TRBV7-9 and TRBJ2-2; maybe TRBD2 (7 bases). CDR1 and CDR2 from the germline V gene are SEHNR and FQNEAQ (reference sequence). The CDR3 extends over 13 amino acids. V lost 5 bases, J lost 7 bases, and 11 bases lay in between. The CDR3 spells CASSPGGLGELFF. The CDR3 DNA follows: TGTGCCAGCAGCCCGGGGGGCCTCGGGGAGCTGTTTTTT.

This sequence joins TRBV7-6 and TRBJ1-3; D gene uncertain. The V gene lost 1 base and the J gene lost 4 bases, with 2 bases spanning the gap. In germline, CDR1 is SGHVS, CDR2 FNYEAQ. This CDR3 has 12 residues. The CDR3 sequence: CASSLVGNTIYF. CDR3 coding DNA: TGTGCCAGCAGCTTAGTAGGAAACACCATATATTTT.

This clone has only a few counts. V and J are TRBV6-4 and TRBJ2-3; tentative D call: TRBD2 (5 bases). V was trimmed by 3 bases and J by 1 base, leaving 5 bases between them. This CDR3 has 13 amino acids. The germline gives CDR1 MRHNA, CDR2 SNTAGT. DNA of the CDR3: TGTGCCAGCAGTGAGCGGGGCACAGATACGCAGTATTTT. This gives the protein CASSERGTDTQYF.

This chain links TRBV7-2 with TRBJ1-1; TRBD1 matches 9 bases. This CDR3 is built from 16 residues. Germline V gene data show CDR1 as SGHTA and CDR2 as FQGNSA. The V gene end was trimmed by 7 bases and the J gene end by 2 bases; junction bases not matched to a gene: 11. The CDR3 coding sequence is TGTGCCAGCATCCCTAGACGGGGACAGGGAAACACTGAAGCTTTCTTT. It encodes CASIPRRGQGNTEAFF.

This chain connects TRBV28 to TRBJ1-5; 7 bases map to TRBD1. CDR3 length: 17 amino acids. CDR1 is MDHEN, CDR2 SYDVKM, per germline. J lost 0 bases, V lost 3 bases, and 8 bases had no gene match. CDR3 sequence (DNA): TGTGCCAGCAGTTTCCCATGGACAGGCCATAGCAATCAGCCCCAGCATTTT. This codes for CASSFPWTGHSNQPQHF.